This T cell receptor beta chain derives from a study of T cell responses to AZD1222 COVID-19 vaccine (dated by TCRdb to the early 2020s). A note on the overall study: TCR sequencing was performed for 230 to 250 trial participants, of whom about 200 were given two doses of AZD1222 and approximately 25 were given two doses of MenACWY control vaccine. Enrollment into the trials was organized by age into subgroups of 18-55, 56-69 and 70-plus years, and those subgroups contained about 150, 27 and 61 TCR-sequenced participants, respectively. What the authors observed across the whole study: The 56-69-year group was small, and its depth increase did not reach significance, likely because of low power. Participants were mostly white British and included more females than males, and it was suggested by the authors that clonal diversity may have been underestimated. Conclusions about previously exposed vaccinees are limited because only a handful of AZD1222 recipients were SARS-CoV-2 seropositive at baseline. The whole spike protein was spanned by vaccine-associated CD4 TCRs, and dominant responses were seen in regions 160-218 and 743-854. A significant rise in spike-specific TCR breadth and depth was observed after two AZD1222 doses relative to day 0 and relative to MenACWY recipients. Reportedly, almost half of the unique spike-specific TCRs recognized epitopes lying outside the regions that are mutated in the B.1.351 and B.1.1.7 variants. Because no samples from the day 14 peak response were available, repertoires could be characterized only after the peak T cell response.

Measured from the cysteine to the phenylalanine, the CDR3 is 16 residues long. Of the read, only the CDR3 DNA is kept; its 48 bases are in frame from base 1. Based on the germline V gene, the CDR1 and CDR2 sequences are SGHVS and FQNEAQ. Trimming accounts for 5 bases at V and 2 bases at J, while the number of junction bases matched to no gene is 5. Explained via the paper, the time point label denotes: about 28 days (+/-7) after the second vaccine dose. Because spike-specific TCR depth and breadth did not differ between the two schedules, AZD1222 recipients who got a second dose at roughly 4 weeks were pooled with those who got a second dose at roughly 12 weeks. Vaccinee samples came from UK trials COV001 and COV002, including a single-blind randomized controlled phase 2/3 trial of AZD1222 (ChAdOx1 nCoV-19) in healthy adults. For TCRbeta chain sequencing, PBMC samples were collected from trial participants at day 0 and at day 28 after the second dose.

To note about this clone: Its antigen target is currently unknown. The input lacks base qualities; no much larger clone sits a single base away.

The CDR3 regions of human TCRbeta chains were analyzed by immunosequencing. The paper's processing steps were these. TCRs in the repertoires were compared against a reference library of SARS-CoV-2-specific TCRs that had been generated with the MIRA antigen-specificity platform. Breadth meant the fraction of unique TCRs that were SARS-CoV-2-associated, whereas depth meant the fraction of total T cells that were SARS-CoV-2-associated. Using the MIRA data, every spike-specific TCR was mapped to the spike region that the TCR reacted to and assigned to either a CD4 or a CD8 class. Log10-transformed breadth and depth values were compared by one-way ANOVA with Sidak's multiple comparisons tests. This immuneACCESS table, as held by TCRdb, lists in-frame sequences with V and J called but not all clones. Of the missing ones, under half trace to an unresolved V gene in checked studies; the others have no known cause. The V and J calls and the clone size are those of that table, but D and trimming were determined from the DNA. Counted in this sample were around 89,000 clones; approximately 91% of them appeared once. Approximately 5% of the sample is taken by the ten largest.

The source was peripheral blood, collected 28 days after the second AZD1222 dose. This clonotype originated in an adult who received the AZD1222 COVID-19 vaccine. Recombination connected TRBV7-8 to TRBJ2-2, with 10 bases in between that match TRBD2. The CDR3 protein: CASSAIAGGNTGELFF. The DNA is as follows: TGTGCCAGCAGCGCAATAGCGGGGGGAAACACCGGGGAGCTGTTTTTT.